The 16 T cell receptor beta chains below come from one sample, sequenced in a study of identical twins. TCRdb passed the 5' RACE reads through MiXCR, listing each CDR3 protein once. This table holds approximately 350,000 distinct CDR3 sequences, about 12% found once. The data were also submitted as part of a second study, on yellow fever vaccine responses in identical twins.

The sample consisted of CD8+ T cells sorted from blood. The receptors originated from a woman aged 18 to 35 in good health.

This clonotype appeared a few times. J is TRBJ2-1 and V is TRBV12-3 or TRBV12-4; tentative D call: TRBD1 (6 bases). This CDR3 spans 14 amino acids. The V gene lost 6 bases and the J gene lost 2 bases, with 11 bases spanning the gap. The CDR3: CASSPGQPYNEQFF. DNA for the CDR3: TGTGCCAGCAGCCCCGGACAGCCCTACAATGAGCAGTTCTTC.

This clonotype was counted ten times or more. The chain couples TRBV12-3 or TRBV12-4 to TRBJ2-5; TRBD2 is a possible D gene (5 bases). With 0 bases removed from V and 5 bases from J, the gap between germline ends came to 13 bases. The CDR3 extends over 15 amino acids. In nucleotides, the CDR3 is TGTGCCAGCAGTTTAGCTCTAGCCGGGCGGGAGACCCAGTACTTC. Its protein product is CASSLALAGRETQYF.

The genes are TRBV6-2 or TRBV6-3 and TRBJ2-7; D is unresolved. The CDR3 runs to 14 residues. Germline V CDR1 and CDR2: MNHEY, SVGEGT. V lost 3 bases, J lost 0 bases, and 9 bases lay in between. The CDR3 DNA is TGTGCCAGCAGTTATGCTGGTTTCTCCTACGAGCAGTACGTC. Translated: CASSYAGFSYEQYV.

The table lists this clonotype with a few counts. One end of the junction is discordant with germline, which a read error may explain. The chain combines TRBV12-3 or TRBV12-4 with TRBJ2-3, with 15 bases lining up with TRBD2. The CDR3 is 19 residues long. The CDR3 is CAISLVRTSGRAGTDTQYF. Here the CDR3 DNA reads TGTGCCATCAGTTTGGTCCGGACTAGCGGGAGGGCCGGGACAGATACGCAGTATTTT.

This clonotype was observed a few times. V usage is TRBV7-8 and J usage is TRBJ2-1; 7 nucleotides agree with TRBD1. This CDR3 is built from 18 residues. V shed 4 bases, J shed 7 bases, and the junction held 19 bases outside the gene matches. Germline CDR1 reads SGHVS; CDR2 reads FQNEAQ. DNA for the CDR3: TGTGCCAGCAGCTCCAAACTCCAACAGGGGCCGCTTCGAAATGAGCAGTTCTTC. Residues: CASSSKLQQGPLRNEQFF.

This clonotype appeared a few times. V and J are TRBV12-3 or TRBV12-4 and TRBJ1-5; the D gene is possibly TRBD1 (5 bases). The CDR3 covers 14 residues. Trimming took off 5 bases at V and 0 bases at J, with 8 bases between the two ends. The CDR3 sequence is CASSPGNSNQPQHF. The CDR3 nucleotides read TGTGCCAGCAGTCCAGGGAATAGCAATCAGCCCCAGCATTTT.

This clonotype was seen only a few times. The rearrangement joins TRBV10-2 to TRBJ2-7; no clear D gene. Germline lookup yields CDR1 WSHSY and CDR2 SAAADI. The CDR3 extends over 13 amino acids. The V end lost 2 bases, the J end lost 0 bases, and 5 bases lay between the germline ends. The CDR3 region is CASSEASSYEQYF. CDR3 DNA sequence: TGCGCCAGCAGTGAGGCCAGCTCCTACGAGCAGTACTTC.

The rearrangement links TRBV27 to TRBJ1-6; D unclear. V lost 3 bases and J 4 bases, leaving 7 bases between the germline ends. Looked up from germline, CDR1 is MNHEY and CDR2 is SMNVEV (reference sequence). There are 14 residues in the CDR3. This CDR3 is CASSLQKYNSPLHF. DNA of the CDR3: TGTGCCAGCAGTTTGCAGAAATATAATTCACCCCTCCACTTT.

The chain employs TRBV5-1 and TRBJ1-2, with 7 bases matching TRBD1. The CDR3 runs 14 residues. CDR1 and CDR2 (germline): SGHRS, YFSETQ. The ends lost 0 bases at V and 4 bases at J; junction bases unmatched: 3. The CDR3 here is CASSLVGTAYGYTF. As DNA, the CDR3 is TGCGCCAGCAGCTTGGTCGGGACAGCCTATGGCTACACCTTC.

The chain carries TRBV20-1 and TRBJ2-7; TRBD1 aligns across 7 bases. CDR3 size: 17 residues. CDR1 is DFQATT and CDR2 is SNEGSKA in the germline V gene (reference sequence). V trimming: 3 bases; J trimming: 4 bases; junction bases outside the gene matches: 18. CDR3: CSASGLRDSGVWYEQYF. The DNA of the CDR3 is TGCAGTGCTAGTGGCCTCCGGGACAGTGGAGTATGGTACGAGCAGTACTTC.

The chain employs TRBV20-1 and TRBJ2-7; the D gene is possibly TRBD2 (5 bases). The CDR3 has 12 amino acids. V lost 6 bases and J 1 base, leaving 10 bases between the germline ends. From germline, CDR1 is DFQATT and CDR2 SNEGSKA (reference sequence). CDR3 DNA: TGCAGTGCACAAGGACTTTCCTACGAGCAGTACTTC. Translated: CSAQGLSYEQYF.

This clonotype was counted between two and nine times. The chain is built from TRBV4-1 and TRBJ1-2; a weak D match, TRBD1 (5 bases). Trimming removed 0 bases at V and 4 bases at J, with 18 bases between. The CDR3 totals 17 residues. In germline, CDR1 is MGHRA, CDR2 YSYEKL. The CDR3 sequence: CASSQEGGQSGAYGYTF. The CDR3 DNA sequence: TGCGCCAGCAGCCAAGAGGGAGGGCAGAGTGGGGCCTATGGCTACACCTTC.

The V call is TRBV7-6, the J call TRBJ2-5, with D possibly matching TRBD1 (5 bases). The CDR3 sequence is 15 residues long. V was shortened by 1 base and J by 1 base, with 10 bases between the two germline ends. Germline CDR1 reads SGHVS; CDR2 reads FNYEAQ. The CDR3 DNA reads TGTGCCAGCAGCTTAGATAGGACAACCCAAGAGACCCAGTACTTC. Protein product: CASSLDRTTQETQYF.

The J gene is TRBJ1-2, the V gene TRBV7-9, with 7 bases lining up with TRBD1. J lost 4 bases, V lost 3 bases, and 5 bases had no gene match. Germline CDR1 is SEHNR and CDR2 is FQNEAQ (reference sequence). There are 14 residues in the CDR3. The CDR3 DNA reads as TGTGCCAGCAGCTTTCCGGGACAGACCTATGGCTACACCTTC. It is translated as CASSFPGQTYGYTF.

CDR3 in amino acids: CASSFDPLAGTYNEQFF. For the CDR3, the DNA is TGTGCCAGCAGTTTTGACCCTCTAGCGGGAACCTACAATGAGCAGTTCTTC. The rearrangement joins TRBV28 to TRBJ2-1, with 9 bases lining up with TRBD2. This CDR3 region has 17 residues. Trimming took 3 bases from V and 2 from J; bases not matched to a gene: 8. From germline, CDR1 is MDHEN and CDR2 SYDVKM.

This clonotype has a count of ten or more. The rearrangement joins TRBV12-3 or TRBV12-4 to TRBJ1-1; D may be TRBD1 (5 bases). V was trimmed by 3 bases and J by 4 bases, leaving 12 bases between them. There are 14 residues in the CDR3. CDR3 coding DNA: TGTGCCAGCAGTTTTGGGGGGGGTAGCACTGAAGCTTTCTTT. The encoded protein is CASSFGGGSTEAFF.